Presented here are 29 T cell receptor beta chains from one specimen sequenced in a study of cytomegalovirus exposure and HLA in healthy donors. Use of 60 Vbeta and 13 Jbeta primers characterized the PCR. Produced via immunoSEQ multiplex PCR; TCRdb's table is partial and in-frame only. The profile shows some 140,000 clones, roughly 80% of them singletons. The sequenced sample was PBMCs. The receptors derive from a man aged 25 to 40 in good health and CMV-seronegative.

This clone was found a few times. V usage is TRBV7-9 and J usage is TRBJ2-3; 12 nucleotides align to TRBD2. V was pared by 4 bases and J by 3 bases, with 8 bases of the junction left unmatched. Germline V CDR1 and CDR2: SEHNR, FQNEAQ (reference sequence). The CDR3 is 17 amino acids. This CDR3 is CASSSTTSGSGTDTQYF. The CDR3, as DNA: TGTGCCAGCAGCTCTACGACTAGCGGGAGTGGTACAGATACGCAGTATTTT.

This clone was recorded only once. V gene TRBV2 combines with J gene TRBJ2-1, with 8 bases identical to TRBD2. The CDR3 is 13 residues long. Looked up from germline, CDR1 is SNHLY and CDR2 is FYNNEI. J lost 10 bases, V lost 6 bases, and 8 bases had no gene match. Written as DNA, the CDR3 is TGTGCCAGCAGCGTTAGCGGGATATGGGAGCAGTTCTTC. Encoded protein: CASSVSGIWEQFF.

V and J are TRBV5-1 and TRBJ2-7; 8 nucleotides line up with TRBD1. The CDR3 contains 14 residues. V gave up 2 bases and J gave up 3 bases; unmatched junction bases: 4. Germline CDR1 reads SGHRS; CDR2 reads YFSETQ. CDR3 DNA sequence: TGCGCCAGCAGCTTCGATGGGACAGGCTACGAGCAGTACTTC. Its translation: CASSFDGTGYEQYF.

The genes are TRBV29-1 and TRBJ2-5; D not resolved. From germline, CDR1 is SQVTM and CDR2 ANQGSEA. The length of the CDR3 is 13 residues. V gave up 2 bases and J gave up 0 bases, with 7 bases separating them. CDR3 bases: TGCAGCGTTGAAAATCAGGACCAAGAGACCCAGTACTTC. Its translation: CSVENQDQETQYF.

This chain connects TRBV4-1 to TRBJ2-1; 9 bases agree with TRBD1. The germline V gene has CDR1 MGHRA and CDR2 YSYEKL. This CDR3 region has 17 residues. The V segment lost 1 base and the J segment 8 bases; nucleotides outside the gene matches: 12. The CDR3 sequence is CASSQATAKDRGDEQFF. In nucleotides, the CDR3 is TGCGCCAGCAGCCAAGCGACCGCTAAGGACAGGGGCGATGAGCAGTTCTTC.

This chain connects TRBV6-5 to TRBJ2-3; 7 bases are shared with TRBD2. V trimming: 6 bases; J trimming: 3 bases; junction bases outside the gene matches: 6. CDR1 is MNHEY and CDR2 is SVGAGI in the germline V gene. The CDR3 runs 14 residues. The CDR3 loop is CASSISGTTDTQYF. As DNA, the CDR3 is TGTGCCAGCAGCATCAGCGGGACGACAGATACGCAGTATTTT.

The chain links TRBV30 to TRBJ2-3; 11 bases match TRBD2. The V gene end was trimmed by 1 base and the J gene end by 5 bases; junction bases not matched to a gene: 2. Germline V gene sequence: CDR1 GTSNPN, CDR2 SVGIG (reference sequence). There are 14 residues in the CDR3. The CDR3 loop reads CAWSGTSGGDTQYF. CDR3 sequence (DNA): TGTGCCTGGAGTGGTACTAGCGGGGGAGATACGCAGTATTTT.

CDR3 DNA sequence: TGCAGCGTTGAGGACTCCGGGACAGCAGCCTACAATGAGCAGTTCTTC. This codes for CSVEDSGTAAYNEQFF. V and J are TRBV29-1 and TRBJ2-1, with 7 nucleotides matching TRBD1. The V gene's germline CDR1 is SQVTM and CDR2 ANQGSEA. J gave up 2 bases and V 3 bases, and 10 bases lay outside the gene matches. The CDR3 runs 16 residues.

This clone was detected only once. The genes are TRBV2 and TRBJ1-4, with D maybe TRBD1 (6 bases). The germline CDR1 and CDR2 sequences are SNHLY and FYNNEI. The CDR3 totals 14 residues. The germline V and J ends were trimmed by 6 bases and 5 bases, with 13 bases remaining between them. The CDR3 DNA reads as TGTGCCAGCAGCAGCACAGGGTACAATGAAAAACTGTTTTTT. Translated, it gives CASSSTGYNEKLFF.

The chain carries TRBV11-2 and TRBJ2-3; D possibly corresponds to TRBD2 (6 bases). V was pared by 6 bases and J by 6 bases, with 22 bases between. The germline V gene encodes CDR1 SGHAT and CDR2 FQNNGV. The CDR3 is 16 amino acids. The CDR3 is CASSQGGVGSGDTQYF. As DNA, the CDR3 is TGTGCCAGCAGTCAAGGCGGGGTCGGGAGTGGGGATACGCAGTATTTT.

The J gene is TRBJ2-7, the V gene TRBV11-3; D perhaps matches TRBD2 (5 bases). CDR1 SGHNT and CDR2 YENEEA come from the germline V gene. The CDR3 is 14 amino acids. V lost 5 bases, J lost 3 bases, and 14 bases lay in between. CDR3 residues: CASSPTVEGYEQYF. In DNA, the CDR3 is TGTGCCAGCAGCCCGACGGTAGAGGGCTACGAGCAGTACTTC.

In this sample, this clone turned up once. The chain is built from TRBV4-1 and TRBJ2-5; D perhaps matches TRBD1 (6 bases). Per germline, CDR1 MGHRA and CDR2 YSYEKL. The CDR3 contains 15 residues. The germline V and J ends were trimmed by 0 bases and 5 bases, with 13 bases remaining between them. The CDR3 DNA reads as TGCGCCAGCAGCCAAGAACTGGCCCAGGGGGAGACCCAGTACTTC. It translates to CASSQELAQGETQYF.

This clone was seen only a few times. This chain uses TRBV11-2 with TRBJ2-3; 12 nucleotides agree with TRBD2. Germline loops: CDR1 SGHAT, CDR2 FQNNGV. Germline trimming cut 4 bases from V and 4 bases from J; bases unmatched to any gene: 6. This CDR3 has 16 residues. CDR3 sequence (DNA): TGTGCCAGCAGCTCGGGACTAGCGGGTTGGGCAGATACGCAGTATTTT. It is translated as CASSSGLAGWADTQYF. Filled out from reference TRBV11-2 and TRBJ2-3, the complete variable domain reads EAGVAQSPRYKIIEKRQSVAFWCNPISGHATLYWYQQILGQGPKLLIQFQNNGVVDDSQLPKDRFSAERLKGVDSTLKIQPAKLEDSAVYLCASSSGLAGWADTQYFGPGTRLTVL.

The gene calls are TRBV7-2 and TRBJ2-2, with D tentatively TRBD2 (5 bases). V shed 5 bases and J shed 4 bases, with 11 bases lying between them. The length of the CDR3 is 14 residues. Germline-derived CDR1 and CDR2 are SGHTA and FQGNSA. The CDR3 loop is CASSPDFSTGELFF. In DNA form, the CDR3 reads TGTGCCAGCAGCCCGGACTTTTCCACCGGGGAGCTGTTTTTT.

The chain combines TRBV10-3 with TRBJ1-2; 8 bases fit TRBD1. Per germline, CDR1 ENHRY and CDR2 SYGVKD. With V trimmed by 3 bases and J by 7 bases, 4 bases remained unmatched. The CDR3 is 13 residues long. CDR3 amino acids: CAISDGTGSGYTF. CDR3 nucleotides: TGTGCCATCAGTGACGGGACAGGATCTGGCTACACCTTC.

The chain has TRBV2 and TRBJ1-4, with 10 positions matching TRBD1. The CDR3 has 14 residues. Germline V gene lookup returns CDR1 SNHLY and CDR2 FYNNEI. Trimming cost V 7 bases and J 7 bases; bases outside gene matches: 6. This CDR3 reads CASTRDRGSEKLFF. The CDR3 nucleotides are TGTGCCAGCACCAGGGACAGGGGAAGTGAAAAACTGTTTTTT.

CDR3 region: CASSPRDYGTGELFF. The CDR3 DNA sequence: TGTGCCAGCTCACCCAGGGATTACGGCACCGGGGAGCTGTTTTTT. The V gene is TRBV18, the J gene TRBJ2-2; D perhaps matches TRBD1 (5 bases). CDR1 is KGHSH and CDR2 is LQKENI in the germline V gene. The CDR3 length is 15 residues. The V and J ends lost 3 bases and 4 bases respectively, with 12 bases between them.

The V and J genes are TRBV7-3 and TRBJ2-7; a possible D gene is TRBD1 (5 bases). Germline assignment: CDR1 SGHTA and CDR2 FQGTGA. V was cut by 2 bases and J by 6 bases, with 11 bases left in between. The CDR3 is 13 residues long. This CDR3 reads CASSLSGWTEQYF. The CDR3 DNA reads TGTGCCAGCAGCTTATCAGGGTGGACCGAGCAGTACTTC.

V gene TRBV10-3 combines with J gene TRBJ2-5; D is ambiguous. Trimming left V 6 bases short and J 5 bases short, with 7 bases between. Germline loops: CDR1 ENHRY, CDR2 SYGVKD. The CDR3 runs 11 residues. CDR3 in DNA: TGTGCCATCAGGGGCAGTGAGACCCAGTACTTC. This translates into CAIRGSETQYF.

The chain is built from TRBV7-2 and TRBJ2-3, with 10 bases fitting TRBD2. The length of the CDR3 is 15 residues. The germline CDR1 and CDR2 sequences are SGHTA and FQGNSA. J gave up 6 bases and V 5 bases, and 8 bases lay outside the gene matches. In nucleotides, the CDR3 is TGTGCCAGCAGCCGAGCGGGAGGGCCATCTGATACGCAGTATTTT. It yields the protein CASSRAGGPSDTQYF.

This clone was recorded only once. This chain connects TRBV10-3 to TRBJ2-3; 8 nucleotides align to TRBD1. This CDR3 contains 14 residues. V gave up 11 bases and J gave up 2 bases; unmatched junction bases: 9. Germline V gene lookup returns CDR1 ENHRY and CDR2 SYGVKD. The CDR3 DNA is TGTGCCTTGAGGACAGGGAGTAACACAGATACGCAGTATTTT. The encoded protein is CALRTGSNTDTQYF.

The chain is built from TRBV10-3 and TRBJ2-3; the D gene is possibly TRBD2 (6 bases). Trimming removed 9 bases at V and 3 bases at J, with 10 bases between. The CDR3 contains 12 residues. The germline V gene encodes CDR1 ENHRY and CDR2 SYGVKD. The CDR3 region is CAIAGETDTQYF. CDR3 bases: TGTGCCATAGCGGGTGAAACAGATACGCAGTATTTT.

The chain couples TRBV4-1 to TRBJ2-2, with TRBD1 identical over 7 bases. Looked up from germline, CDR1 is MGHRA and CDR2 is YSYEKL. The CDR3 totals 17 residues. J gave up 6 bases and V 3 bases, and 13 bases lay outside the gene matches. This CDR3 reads CASSQGQGTVVAGELFF. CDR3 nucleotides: TGCGCCAGCAGCCAGGGCCAAGGGACAGTTGTAGCCGGGGAGCTGTTTTTT.

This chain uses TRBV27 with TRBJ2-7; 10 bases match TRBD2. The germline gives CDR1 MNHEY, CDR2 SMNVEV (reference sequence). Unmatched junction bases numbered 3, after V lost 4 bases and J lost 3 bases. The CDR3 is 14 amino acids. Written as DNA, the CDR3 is TGTGCCAGCAGTTCGGGACTAGCGCACTACGAGCAGTACTTC. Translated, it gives CASSSGLAHYEQYF.

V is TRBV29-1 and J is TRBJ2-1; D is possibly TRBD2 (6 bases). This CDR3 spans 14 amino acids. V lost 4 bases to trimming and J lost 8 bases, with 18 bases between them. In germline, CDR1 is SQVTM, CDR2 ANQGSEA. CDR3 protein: CSVVREIGVDEQFF. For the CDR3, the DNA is TGCAGCGTTGTGCGGGAAATCGGGGTTGATGAGCAGTTCTTC.

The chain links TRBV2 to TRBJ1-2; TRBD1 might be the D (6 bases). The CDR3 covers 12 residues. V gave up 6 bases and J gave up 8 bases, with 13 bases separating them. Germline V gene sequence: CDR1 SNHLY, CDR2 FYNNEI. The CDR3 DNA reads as TGTGCCAGCAGCCCACAGGGTGACGGCTACACCTTC. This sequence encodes CASSPQGDGYTF.

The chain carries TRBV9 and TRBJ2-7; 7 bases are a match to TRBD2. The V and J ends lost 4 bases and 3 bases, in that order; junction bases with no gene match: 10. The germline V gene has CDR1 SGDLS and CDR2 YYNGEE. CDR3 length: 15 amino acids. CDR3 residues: CASSTEPAGYYEQYF. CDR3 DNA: TGTGCCAGCAGCACAGAGCCAGCGGGGTACTACGAGCAGTACTTC.

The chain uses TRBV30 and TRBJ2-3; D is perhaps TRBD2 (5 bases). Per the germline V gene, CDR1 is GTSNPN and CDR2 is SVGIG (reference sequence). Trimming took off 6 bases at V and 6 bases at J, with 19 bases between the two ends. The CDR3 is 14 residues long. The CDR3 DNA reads TGTGCCTGTCCTCGGGAAGGGAGATCCGATACGCAGTATTTT. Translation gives CACPREGRSDTQYF.

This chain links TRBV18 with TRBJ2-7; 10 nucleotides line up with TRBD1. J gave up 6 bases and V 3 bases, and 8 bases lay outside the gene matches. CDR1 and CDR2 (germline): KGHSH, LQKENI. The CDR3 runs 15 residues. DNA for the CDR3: TGTGCCAGCTCACCTAACCAGGACAGGGGGAGCGAGCAGTACTTC. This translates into CASSPNQDRGSEQYF.